The next 16 T cell receptor beta chains were all read from a single sample in a study of chemoradiotherapy in HPV16-positive cancers. Profiled with immunoSEQ multiplex PCR; TCRdb holds only in-frame clones, not every one. The sample consists of about 68,000 clones, about nine tenths of them appearing once. The sequencing here drew on blood, taken from a patient who underwent chemoradiotherapy. The receptors derive from a human donor with HPV-associated anogenital cancer.

The chain is built from TRBV14 and TRBJ2-7; weak D call: TRBD1 (5 bases). This CDR3 is built from 16 residues. CDR1 and CDR2 (germline): SGHDN, FVKESK. Trimming took off 2 bases at V and 5 bases at J, with 19 bases between the two ends. The CDR3 DNA reads as TGTGCCAGCAGCCAACGCAGTGGCAGGACATGGGACGAGCAGTACTTC. It encodes CASSQRSGRTWDEQYF.

This chain uses TRBV5-1 with TRBJ2-7; 9 bases map to TRBD2. Germline V lookup: CDR1 SGHRS, CDR2 YFSETQ. The V gene end was trimmed by 0 bases and the J gene end by 1 base; junction bases not matched to a gene: 2. The CDR3 covers 15 residues. CDR3 protein: CASSLDSGRSYEQYF. The DNA of the CDR3 is TGCGCCAGCAGCTTGGATAGCGGGAGATCCTACGAGCAGTACTTC. Looking up the rest from reference TRBV5-1 and TRBJ2-7 gives the full variable domain: KAGVTQTPRYLIKTRGQQVTLSCSPISGHRSVSWYQQTPGQGLQFLFEYFSETQRNKGNFPGRFSGRQFSNSRSEMNVSTLELGDSALYLCASSLDSGRSYEQYFGPGTRLTVT.

This sequence joins TRBV6-6 and TRBJ1-1; D gene uncertain. The germline V and J ends were trimmed by 5 bases and 2 bases, with 3 bases remaining between them. The CDR3 is 11 residues long. Germline CDR1 MNHNY, CDR2 SVGAGI (reference sequence). In nucleotides, the CDR3 is TGTGCCAGCAGTCCAAACACTGAAGCTTTCTTT. It encodes CASSPNTEAFF.

This chain connects TRBV5-8 to TRBJ1-4; D is unresolved. In germline, CDR1 is SGHTS, CDR2 YDEGEE. Trimming cost V 0 bases and J 7 bases, with 4 bases left between them. The CDR3 contains 12 residues. In nucleotides, the CDR3 is TGTGCCAGCAGCTTGGGAGGTGAAAAACTGTTTTTT. Protein: CASSLGGEKLFF. Full variable domain (remainder filled in from reference TRBV5-8 and TRBJ1-4): EAGVTQSPTHLIKTRGQQATLRCSPISGHTSVYWYQQALGLGLQFLLWYDEGEERNRGNFPPRFSGRQFPNYSSELNVNALELEDSALYLCASSLGGEKLFFGSGTQLSVL.

This chain connects TRBV6-1 to TRBJ2-1; 10 bases map to TRBD2. Germline CDR1 is MNHNS and CDR2 is SASEGT. V shed 2 bases, J shed 8 bases, and the junction held 6 bases outside the gene matches. This CDR3 region has 15 residues. The CDR3 protein is CASSERERGGHEQFF. DNA of the CDR3: TGTGCCAGCAGTGAAAGGGAGCGGGGGGGCCATGAGCAGTTCTTC.

The chain is built from TRBV10-3 and TRBJ1-2; 7 nucleotides align to TRBD1. V dropped 7 bases and J dropped 8; count of bases not matched to a gene: 7. The CDR3 is 12 residues long. Germline-derived CDR1 and CDR2 are ENHRY and SYGVKD. The CDR3 is CAIMRQGDGYTF. For the CDR3, the DNA is TGTGCCATCATGCGGCAGGGGGACGGCTACACCTTC.

This clone was counted once. In nucleotides, the CDR3 is TGCAGCGTTAAGGGACAGGTGGACACTGAAGCTTTCTTT. Its protein is CSVKGQVDTEAFF. V and J are TRBV29-1 and TRBJ1-1; 8 bases agree with TRBD1. This CDR3 spans 13 amino acids. The V gene's germline CDR1 is SQVTM and CDR2 ANQGSEA. The V segment lost 5 bases and the J segment 3 bases; nucleotides outside the gene matches: 5.

J is TRBJ2-5 and V is TRBV5-1; 13 nucleotides line up with TRBD2. Germline CDR1 and CDR2: SGHRS and YFSETQ. The CDR3 length is 16 residues. Trimming cost V 4 bases and J 5 bases; bases outside gene matches: 8. In DNA form, the CDR3 reads TGCGCCAGCAGCCCCGGACTAGCGGGAGCGGGGGAGACCCAGTACTTC. It specifies CASSPGLAGAGETQYF. Filled out from reference TRBV5-1 and TRBJ2-5, the complete variable domain reads KAGVTQTPRYLIKTRGQQVTLSCSPISGHRSVSWYQQTPGQGLQFLFEYFSETQRNKGNFPGRFSGRQFSNSRSEMNVSTLELGDSALYLCASSPGLAGAGETQYFGPGTRLLVL.

The chain couples TRBV19 to TRBJ1-1; perhaps TRBD1 as D (6 bases). Trimming removed 0 bases from V and 4 bases from J, with 15 bases in between. This CDR3 comprises 16 residues. Germline CDR1 is LNHDA and CDR2 is SQIVND (reference sequence). The CDR3 DNA follows: TGTGCCAGTAGTATAGATCTGGGGGGCGGGAGCACTGAAGCTTTCTTT. Amino acid sequence: CASSIDLGGGSTEAFF.

This clone was seen a single time. The CDR3 loop reads CASSYKGLGSNTEAFF. In nucleotides, the CDR3 is TGCGCCAGCAGTTATAAGGGATTGGGATCTAACACTGAAGCTTTCTTT. V gene TRBV4-1 combines with J gene TRBJ1-1; no clear D gene. Germline V gene sequence: CDR1 MGHRA, CDR2 YSYEKL. The CDR3 loop spans 16 amino acids. Trimming left V 6 bases short and J 2 bases short, with 19 bases between.

The J gene is TRBJ1-1, the V gene TRBV5-4; D ambiguous. V lost 6 bases and J lost 1, with 10 bases in between. Germline V gene sequence: CDR1 SGHNT, CDR2 YYREEE (reference sequence). The CDR3 loop spans 13 amino acids. The CDR3 DNA is TGTGCCAGCACCCCCGCGGGGAACACTGAAGCTTTCTTT. Amino acids: CASTPAGNTEAFF. Full variable domain (remainder filled in from reference TRBV5-4 and TRBJ1-1): ETGVTQSPTHLIKTRGQQVTLRCSSQSGHNTVSWYQQALGQGPQFIFQYYREEENGRGNFPPRFSGLQFPNYSSELNVNALELDDSALYLCASTPAGNTEAFFGQGTRLTVV.

V is TRBV6-5 and J is TRBJ2-5, with 10 bases aligning to TRBD2. Germline values: CDR1 MNHEY, CDR2 SVGAGI. The CDR3 runs to 15 residues. V dropped 2 bases and J dropped 4; count of bases not matched to a gene: 4. This chain's CDR3 is CASSYERGGVETQYF. For the CDR3, the DNA is TGTGCCAGCAGTTACGAGCGGGGGGGCGTAGAGACCCAGTACTTC.

V is TRBV6-5 and J is TRBJ1-2; 7 bases line up with TRBD1. V was clipped by 8 bases and J by 1 base; unmatched bases: 1. From germline, CDR1 is MNHEY and CDR2 SVGAGI. The CDR3 contains 12 residues. CDR3 nucleotide sequence: TGTGCCAGCGACAGGGATAACTATGGCTACACCTTC. It translates to CASDRDNYGYTF.

The rearrangement joins TRBV14 to TRBJ2-1; 12 nucleotides line up with TRBD2. Germline V CDR1 and CDR2: SGHDN, FVKESK. This CDR3 spans 17 amino acids. V was clipped by 0 bases and J by 7 bases; unmatched bases: 7. CDR3 nucleotide sequence: TGTGCCAGCAGCCAAGACGAACTAGCGGGGGGTTCGAATGAGCAGTTCTTC. Translated: CASSQDELAGGSNEQFF.

The chain has TRBV27 and TRBJ1-1; D might be TRBD1 (5 bases). The CDR3 consists of 14 residues. Trimming left V 6 bases short and J 1 base short, with 12 bases between. Germline lookup yields CDR1 MNHEY and CDR2 SMNVEV (reference sequence). CDR3 sequence reads: CASRTLGGNTEAFF. CDR3 nucleotides: TGTGCCAGCAGAACCCTTGGGGGGAACACTGAAGCTTTCTTT.

This clone showed up just once. The chain couples TRBV5-4 to TRBJ2-5, with D tentatively TRBD1 or TRBD2 (5 bases each). V lost 4 bases, J lost 1 base, and 11 bases lay in between. Germline loops: CDR1 SGHNT, CDR2 YYREEE (reference sequence). The CDR3 has 14 amino acids. CDR3 loop: CASSPQGVQETQYF. The CDR3 nucleotides are TGTGCCAGCAGCCCTCAGGGAGTCCAAGAGACCCAGTACTTC.